This T cell receptor (beta chain) came from a study of cytomegalovirus exposure and HLA in healthy donors. Whole-study results and caveats: In a later analysis, parvovirus B19, influenza, CMV and Epstein-Barr virus appeared linked to several top co-occurrence clusters.

Germline CDR1 reads SNHLY; CDR2 reads FYNNEI. This CDR3 contains 15 residues. The ends lost 5 bases at V and 0 bases at J; junction bases unmatched: 3. A multiplex PCR was run with 60 Vbeta primers and 13 Jbeta primers. TCRdb keeps only in-frame clones here, not all; method: immunoSEQ multiplex PCR. Of more than 95,000 clones listed, 65% to 75% are singletons. As to this clone: Its antigen remains unknown.

Sequencing was carried out using PBMCs. The sequence was collected from a man in his forties or fifties in good health and CMV-seropositive. The chain has TRBV2 and TRBJ2-3; 9 bases line up with TRBD2. The CDR3 protein is CASSLAGTSTDTQYF. The CDR3 nucleotides are TGTGCCAGCAGTCTAGCGGGGACCAGCACAGATACGCAGTATTTT.